The 9 T cell receptor beta chains below were found in one sample sequenced in a study of blood T cell repertoires in COVID-19. Sequencing was performed with immunoSEQ multiplex PCR; in TCRdb, only in-frame clones are kept and a portion is missing. The profile shows about 380,000 clones, about 88% of them singletons. The sequenced sample consisted of PBMCs or T cells enriched from blood (not recorded which). These receptors all stem from a woman aged 18 to 35 who had recovered from COVID-19.

The V call is TRBV6-2 or TRBV6-3, the J call TRBJ2-7; no reliable D call. The CDR3 runs to 15 residues. CDR1 and CDR2 from the germline V gene are MNHEY and SVGEGT. Trimming stripped 2 bases from V and 1 base from J, with 12 bases between. In DNA, the CDR3 is TGTGCCAGCAGTTACAGGCACAGAGTTTCCTACGAGCAGTACTTC. Translating it yields CASSYRHRVSYEQYF.

The V gene is TRBV19, the J gene TRBJ1-6; 10 nucleotides line up with TRBD1. Germline loops: CDR1 LNHDA, CDR2 SQIVND (reference sequence). This CDR3 has 15 amino acids. Trimming at V came to 6 bases and at J to 8 bases, leaving 7 bases not matched to a gene. The CDR3 reads CASRETGTGDSPLHF. Here the CDR3 DNA reads TGTGCCAGTAGGGAAACCGGGACAGGGGATTCACCCCTCCACTTT.

This clone was seen a single time. The chain links TRBV4-1 to TRBJ1-2; D is unresolved. The CDR3 covers 13 residues. Germline CDR1 and CDR2: MGHRA and YSYEKL. The CDR3 DNA reads as TGCGCTTCGAAAGGAGCGGGTAACTATGGCTACACCTTC. It encodes CASKGAGNYGYTF.

The CDR3 nucleotides are TGCGCCAGCAGCCGACAGCAACAATCCTACAATGAGCAGTTCTTC. It yields the protein CASSRQQQSYNEQFF. The rearrangement uses TRBV5-1 and TRBJ2-1; D possibly corresponds to TRBD1 (5 bases). The CDR3 has 15 residues. Germline V lookup: CDR1 SGHRS, CDR2 YFSETQ. V lost 4 bases and J lost 1, with 12 bases in between.

The CDR3 region is CASNRRGPSTGELFF. The CDR3 region has the DNA TGTGCCAGCAATAGGAGGGGGCCTAGCACCGGGGAGCTGTTTTTT. This sequence joins TRBV2 and TRBJ2-2; D might be TRBD1 (7 bases). Germline CDR1 and CDR2: SNHLY and FYNNEI. V was clipped by 7 bases and J by 4 bases, with 16 bases between them. The CDR3 spans 15 residues.

The chain couples TRBV27 to TRBJ1-6; tentatively, D is TRBD1 (5 bases). Trimming pared 3 bases from V and 9 bases from J, leaving 18 bases between. The germline V gene encodes CDR1 MNHEY and CDR2 SMNVEV (reference sequence). The CDR3 contains 16 residues. Written as DNA, the CDR3 is TGTGCCAGCAGTTTTAACTCTCAGGGCCAGGGTTCACCCCTCCACTTT. This codes for CASSFNSQGQGSPLHF.

The chain recombines TRBV5-1 with TRBJ1-2; 7 bases fit TRBD1. This CDR3 contains 12 residues. CDR1 SGHRS and CDR2 YFSETQ come from the germline V gene. V was clipped by 5 bases and J by 7 bases; unmatched bases: 5. CDR3: CASRKTGSGYTF. CDR3 nucleotides: TGCGCCAGCAGAAAGACAGGGTCTGGCTACACCTTC.

V is TRBV7-3 and J is TRBJ1-2; weak D call: TRBD1 (6 bases). The CDR3 is made up of 13 amino acids. Trimming removed 5 bases at V and 3 bases at J, with 10 bases between. Germline V gene data show CDR1 as SGHTA and CDR2 as FQGTGA. This CDR3 is CASSPHRDYGYTF. In DNA form, the CDR3 reads TGTGCCAGCAGCCCTCACAGGGACTATGGCTACACCTTC.

The genes are TRBV13 and TRBJ1-6, with 10 positions matching TRBD1. CDR3 size: 16 residues. Unmatched junction bases numbered 7, after V lost 4 bases and J lost 7 bases. Germline CDR1 and CDR2: PRHDT and FYEKMQ (reference sequence). Written as DNA, the CDR3 is TGTGCCAGCAGCTCTCGGGACAGGGGTACCAATTCACCCCTCCACTTT. This codes for CASSSRDRGTNSPLHF. The whole variable domain, remainder taken from reference TRBV13 and TRBJ1-6, is AAGVIQSPRHLIKEKRETATLKCYPIPRHDTVYWYQQGPGQDPQFLISFYEKMQSDKGSIPDRFSAQQFSDYHSELNMSSLELGDSALYFCASSSRDRGTNSPLHFGNGTRLTVT.